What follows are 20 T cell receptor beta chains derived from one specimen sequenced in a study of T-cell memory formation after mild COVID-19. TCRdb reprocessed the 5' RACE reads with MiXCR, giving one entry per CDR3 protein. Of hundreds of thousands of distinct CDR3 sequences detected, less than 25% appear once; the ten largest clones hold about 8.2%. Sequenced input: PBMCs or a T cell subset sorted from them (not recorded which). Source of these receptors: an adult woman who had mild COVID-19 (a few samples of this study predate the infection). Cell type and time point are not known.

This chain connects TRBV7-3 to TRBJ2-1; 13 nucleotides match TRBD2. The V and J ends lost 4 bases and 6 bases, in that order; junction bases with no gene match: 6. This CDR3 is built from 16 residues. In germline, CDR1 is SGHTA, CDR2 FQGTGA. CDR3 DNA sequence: TGTGCCAGCAGCTCTTGGACTAGCGGGAGAGGCAATGAGCAGTTCTTC. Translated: CASSSWTSGRGNEQFF.

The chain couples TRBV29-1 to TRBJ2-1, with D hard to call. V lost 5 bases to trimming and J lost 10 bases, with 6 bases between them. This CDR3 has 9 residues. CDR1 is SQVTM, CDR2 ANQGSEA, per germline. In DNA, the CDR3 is TGCAGCGTTTTGGAAGAGCAGTTCTTC. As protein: CSVLEEQFF.

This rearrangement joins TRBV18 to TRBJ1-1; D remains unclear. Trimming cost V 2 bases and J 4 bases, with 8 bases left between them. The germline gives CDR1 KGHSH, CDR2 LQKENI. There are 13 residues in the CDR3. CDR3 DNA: TGTGCCAGCTCACCAACGGTGGCCACTGAAGCTTTCTTT. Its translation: CASSPTVATEAFF.

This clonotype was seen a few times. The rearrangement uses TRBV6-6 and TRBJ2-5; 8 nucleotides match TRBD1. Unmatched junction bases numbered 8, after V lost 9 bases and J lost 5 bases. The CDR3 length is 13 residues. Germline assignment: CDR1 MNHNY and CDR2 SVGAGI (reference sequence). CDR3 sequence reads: CASTWTGSETQYF. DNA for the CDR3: TGTGCCAGTACCTGGACAGGGAGCGAGACCCAGTACTTC.

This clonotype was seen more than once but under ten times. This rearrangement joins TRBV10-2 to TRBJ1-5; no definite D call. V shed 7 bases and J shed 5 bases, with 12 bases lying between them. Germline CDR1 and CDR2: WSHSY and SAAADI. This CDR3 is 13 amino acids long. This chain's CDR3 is CASTPSVDQPQHF. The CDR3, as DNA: TGCGCCAGCACCCCATCGGTGGATCAGCCCCAGCATTTT.

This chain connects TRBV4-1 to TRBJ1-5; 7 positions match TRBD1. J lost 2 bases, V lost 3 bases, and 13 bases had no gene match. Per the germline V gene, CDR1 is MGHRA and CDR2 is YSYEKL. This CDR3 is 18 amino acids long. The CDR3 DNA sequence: TGCGCCAGCAGCCAGCACCCTTCGACAGGGCATGGCAATCAGCCCCAGCATTTT. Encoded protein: CASSQHPSTGHGNQPQHF.

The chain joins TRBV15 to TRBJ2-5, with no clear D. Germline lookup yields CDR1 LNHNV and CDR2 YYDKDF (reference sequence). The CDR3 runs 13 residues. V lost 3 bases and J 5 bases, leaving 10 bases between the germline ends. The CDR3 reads CATSSGPGETQYF. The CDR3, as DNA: TGTGCCACCAGCAGTGGGCCCGGGGAGACCCAGTACTTC.

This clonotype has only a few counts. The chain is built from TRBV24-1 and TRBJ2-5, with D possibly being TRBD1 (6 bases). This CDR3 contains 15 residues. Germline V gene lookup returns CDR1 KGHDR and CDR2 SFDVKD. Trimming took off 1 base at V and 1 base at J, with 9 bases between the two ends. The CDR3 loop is CATSDLGQSQETQYF. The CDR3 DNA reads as TGTGCCACCAGTGATTTAGGACAGTCCCAAGAGACCCAGTACTTC.

This CDR3 reads CASSLALDGAEAFF. The CDR3, as DNA: TGTGCCAGCAGCTTAGCACTAGATGGGGCTGAAGCTTTCTTT. The chain is built from TRBV7-2 and TRBJ1-1; D uncertain. V gave up 0 bases and J gave up 6 bases, with 11 bases separating them. The CDR3 totals 14 residues. CDR1 and CDR2 from the germline V gene are SGHTA and FQGNSA. Complete variable domain (other parts from reference TRBV7-2 and TRBJ1-1): GAGVSQSPSNKVTEKGKDVELRCDPISGHTALYWYRQSLGQGLEFLIYFQGNSAPDKSGLPSDRFSAERTGGSVSTLTIQRTQQEDSAVYLCASSLALDGAEAFFGQGTRLTVV.

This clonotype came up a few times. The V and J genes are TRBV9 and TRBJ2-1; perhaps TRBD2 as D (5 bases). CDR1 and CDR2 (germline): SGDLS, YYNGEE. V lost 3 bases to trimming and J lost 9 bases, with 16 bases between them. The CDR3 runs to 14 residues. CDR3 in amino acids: CASSATSRDSEQFF. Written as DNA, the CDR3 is TGTGCCAGCAGCGCGACATCCCGGGATTCTGAGCAGTTCTTC.

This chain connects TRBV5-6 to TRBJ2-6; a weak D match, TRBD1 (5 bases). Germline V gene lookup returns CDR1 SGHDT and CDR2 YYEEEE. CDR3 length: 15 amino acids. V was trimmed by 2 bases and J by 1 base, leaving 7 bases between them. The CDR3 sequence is CASSFRVSGANVLTF. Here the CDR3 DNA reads TGTGCCAGCAGCTTCAGGGTTTCTGGGGCCAACGTCCTGACTTTC.

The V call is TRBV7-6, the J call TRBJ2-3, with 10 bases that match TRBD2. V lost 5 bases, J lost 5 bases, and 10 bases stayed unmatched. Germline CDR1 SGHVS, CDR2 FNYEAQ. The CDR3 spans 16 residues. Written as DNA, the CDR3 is TGTGCCAGCAGCCCGGGGAGCGGGGGGGCCGGAGATACGCAGTATTTT. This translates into CASSPGSGGAGDTQYF.

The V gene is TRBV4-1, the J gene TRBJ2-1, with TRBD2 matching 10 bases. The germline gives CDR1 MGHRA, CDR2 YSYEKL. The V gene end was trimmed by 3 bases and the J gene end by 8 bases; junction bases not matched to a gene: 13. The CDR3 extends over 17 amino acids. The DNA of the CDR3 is TGCGCCAGCAGCCATCCGGGAGCGGGGGGGCCGGTCTATGAGCAGTTCTTC. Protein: CASSHPGAGGPVYEQFF.

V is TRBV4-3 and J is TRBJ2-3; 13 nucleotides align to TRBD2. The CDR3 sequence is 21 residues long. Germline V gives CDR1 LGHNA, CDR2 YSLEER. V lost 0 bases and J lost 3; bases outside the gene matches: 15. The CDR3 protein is CASSQDPTSGRFSTGTDTQYF. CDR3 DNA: TGCGCCAGCAGCCAAGATCCGACTAGCGGGAGGTTCTCTACGGGGACAGATACGCAGTATTTT.

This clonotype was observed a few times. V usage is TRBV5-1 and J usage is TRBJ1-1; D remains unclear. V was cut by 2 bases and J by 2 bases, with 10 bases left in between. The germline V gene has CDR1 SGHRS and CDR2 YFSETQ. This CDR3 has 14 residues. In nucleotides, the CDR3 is TGCGCCAGCAGCTTCGATGGAAAAAACACTGAAGCTTTCTTT. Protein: CASSFDGKNTEAFF. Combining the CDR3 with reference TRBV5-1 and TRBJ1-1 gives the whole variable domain KAGVTQTPRYLIKTRGQQVTLSCSPISGHRSVSWYQQTPGQGLQFLFEYFSETQRNKGNFPGRFSGRQFSNSRSEMNVSTLELGDSALYLCASSFDGKNTEAFFGQGTRLTVV.

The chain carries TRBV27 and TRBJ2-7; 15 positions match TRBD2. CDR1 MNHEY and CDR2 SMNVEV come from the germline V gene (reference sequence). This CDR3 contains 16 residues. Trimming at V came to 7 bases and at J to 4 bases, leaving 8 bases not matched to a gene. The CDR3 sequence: CASTITGTSGRYEQYF. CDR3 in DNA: TGTGCCAGCACCATTACCGGGACTAGCGGGAGGTACGAGCAGTACTTC.

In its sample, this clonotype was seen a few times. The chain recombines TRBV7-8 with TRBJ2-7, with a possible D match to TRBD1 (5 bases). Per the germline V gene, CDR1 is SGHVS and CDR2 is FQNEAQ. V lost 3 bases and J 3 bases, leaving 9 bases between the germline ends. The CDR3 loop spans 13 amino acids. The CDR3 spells CASSFGQLYEQYF. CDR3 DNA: TGTGCCAGCAGCTTTGGACAACTCTACGAGCAGTACTTC.

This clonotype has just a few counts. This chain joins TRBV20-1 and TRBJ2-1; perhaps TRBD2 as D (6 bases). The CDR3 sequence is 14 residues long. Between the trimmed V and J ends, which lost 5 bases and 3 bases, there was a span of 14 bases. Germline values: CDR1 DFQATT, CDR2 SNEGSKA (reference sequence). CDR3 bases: TGCAGTGCTGCCCGACTAGTCAACTACAATGAGCAGTTCTTC. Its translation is CSAARLVNYNEQFF.

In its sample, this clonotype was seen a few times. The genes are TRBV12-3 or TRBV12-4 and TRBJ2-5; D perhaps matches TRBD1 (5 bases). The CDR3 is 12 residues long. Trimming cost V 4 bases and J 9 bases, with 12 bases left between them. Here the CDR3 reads CASSWGSGSQYF. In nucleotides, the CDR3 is TGTGCCAGCAGTTGGGGCTCGGGTTCCCAGTACTTC.

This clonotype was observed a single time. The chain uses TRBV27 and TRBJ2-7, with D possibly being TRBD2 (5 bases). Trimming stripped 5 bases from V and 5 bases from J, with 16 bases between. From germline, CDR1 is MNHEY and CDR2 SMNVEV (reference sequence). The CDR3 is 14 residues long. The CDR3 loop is CASSPLGLRDEQYF. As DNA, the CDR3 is TGTGCCAGCAGTCCCCTAGGGTTGAGGGACGAGCAGTACTTC.